This T cell receptor beta chain was documented in a study of blood T cell repertoires in COVID-19. Per the study methods: Amplification from reference gene primers served as the basis for estimated nucleated cell counts. Profiling relied on immunoSEQ multiplex PCR, and the TCRdb table lists in-frame clones only, not all of them. V, J and clone size were drawn from that table, and D and trimming were deduced from the DNA. Among some 270,000 clones listed, about 87% were seen once. Before they entered the study, exposed participants had met a COVID-19 case within 2 weeks. CDR3 length: 17 residues. J was trimmed by 2 bases and V by 3 bases; bases with no gene match: 12. Germline-derived CDR1 and CDR2 are SGHNT and YYREEE (reference sequence).

The receptor was derived from a woman aged 35 to 49 who had been exposed to COVID-19. This rearrangement joins TRBV5-4 to TRBJ2-3; 7 bases map to TRBD1. Sequenced sample: PBMCs or T cells enriched from blood (not recorded which). In DNA form, the CDR3 reads TGTGCCAGCAGCTCGCCCCTACAGGGGTCAATCACAGATACGCAGTATTTT. This codes for CASSSPLQGSITDTQYF.